Sequencing of this T cell receptor beta chain was carried out in a study of blood T cell repertoires in COVID-19. Study overall: COVID-19 samples, acute and convalescent, were from the United States, Italy and Spain. PBMCs, B-cell-depleted T cells, or T cells provided the cDNA or gDNA that made up the material.

Trimming removed 0 bases at V and 2 bases at J, with 5 bases between. Germline-derived CDR1 and CDR2 are MNHEY and SVGEGT. The CDR3 is made up of 14 amino acids. Per the authors' pipeline: Reference gene primer amplification gave estimated nucleated cell counts. Using immunoSEQ multiplex PCR, the repertoire was profiled, and TCRdb retains in-frame clones only, with some absent. From that table come the V and J calls and clone size; the DNA was used to work out D and trimming. The sample has 150,000 to 200,000 clones; 90% are singletons. The chain is built from TRBV6-2 or TRBV6-3 and TRBJ1-5; unclear D gene. The sequence was collected from a man in his 60s with active or convalescent COVID-19. Specimen: peripheral blood. The CDR3 nucleotides are TGTGCCAGCAGTTACTCGTCGGGCAATCAGCCCCAGCATTTT. Protein product: CASSYSSGNQPQHF.